Each of the 18 T cell receptor beta chains below was sequenced from the same sample in a study of cytomegalovirus exposure and HLA in healthy donors. PCR employed 60 Vbeta and 13 Jbeta primers. Using immunoSEQ multiplex PCR, the repertoire was profiled, and TCRdb retains in-frame clones only, with some absent. Of 180,000 or so clones listed, 65% to 85% were seen once; the top ten hold roughly 3%. What was sequenced was PBMCs. The receptor set was obtained from a female donor in good health and CMV-seronegative.

This chain joins TRBV7-2 and TRBJ2-1; 8 bases agree with TRBD1. The CDR3 is made up of 15 amino acids. The J segment lost 0 bases and the V segment lost 5 bases, leaving 3 bases of the junction unmatched. Looked up from germline, CDR1 is SGHTA and CDR2 is FQGNSA. The CDR3 region is CASSEQGVSYNEQFF. The CDR3 nucleotides are TGTGCCAGCAGCGAACAGGGGGTCTCCTACAATGAGCAGTTCTTC.

The rearrangement uses TRBV7-3 and TRBJ2-2, with TRBD2 identical over 13 bases. Losses at the gene ends were 5 bases for V and 4 bases for J; bases not matched to a gene: 7. The CDR3 length is 17 residues. Germline V gene lookup returns CDR1 SGHTA and CDR2 FQGTGA. CDR3 nucleotide sequence: TGTGCCAGCAGCCCTAGGACTAGCGGGAGACTCACCGGGGAGCTGTTTTTT. The encoded protein is CASSPRTSGRLTGELFF.

The genes are TRBV7-8 and TRBJ2-2; 8 bases align to TRBD1. CDR3 length equals 19 residues. Trimming took 5 bases from V and 0 from J; bases not matched to a gene: 14. Per the germline V gene, CDR1 is SGHVS and CDR2 is FQNEAQ. In nucleotides, the CDR3 is TGTGCCAGCAGCCTCGTGGGACAGGTTATCATCGCGAACACCGGGGAGCTGTTTTTT. It encodes CASSLVGQVIIANTGELFF.

V is TRBV4-1 and J is TRBJ2-2; 11 positions match TRBD1. The CDR3 totals 17 residues. CDR1 and CDR2 from the germline V gene are MGHRA and YSYEKL. V shed 3 bases and J 2 bases; nucleotides not matched to a gene: 5. DNA of the CDR3: TGCGCCAGCAGCCACCCGGACAGGGGGCGTAACACCGGGGAGCTGTTTTTT. Amino acid sequence: CASSHPDRGRNTGELFF.

V is TRBV19 and J is TRBJ2-5; a weak D match, TRBD2 (5 bases). The CDR3 sequence is 11 residues long. V was pared by 7 bases and J by 7 bases, with 10 bases between. Germline CDR1 is LNHDA and CDR2 is SQIVND (reference sequence). CDR3: CASTSGGTQYF. The CDR3 nucleotides are TGTGCCAGTACCTCAGGAGGGACCCAGTACTTC.

This clone was observed once. V gene TRBV7-8 combines with J gene TRBJ1-4; 9 bases are shared with TRBD1. CDR1 and CDR2 (germline): SGHVS, FQNEAQ. Unmatched junction bases numbered 9, after V lost 5 bases and J lost 8 bases. The CDR3 runs 15 residues. For the CDR3, the DNA is TGTGCCAGCAGCCGTAGACGGGACAGGGTAGAAAAACTGTTTTTT. As protein: CASSRRRDRVEKLFF.

The V call is TRBV6-1, the J call TRBJ1-1; TRBD1 is a possible D gene (5 bases). The CDR3 is made up of 14 amino acids. Germline values: CDR1 MNHNS, CDR2 SASEGT. V was cut by 4 bases and J by 5 bases, with 14 bases left in between. CDR3 DNA sequence: TGTGCCAGCAGTGGGACGGGGGGGATAACTGAAGCTTTCTTT. This translates into CASSGTGGITEAFF.

The chain employs TRBV29-1 and TRBJ2-7; D may be TRBD1 (5 bases). CDR3 size: 13 residues. Germline V lookup: CDR1 SQVTM, CDR2 ANQGSEA. Trimming stripped 7 bases from V and 0 bases from J, with 13 bases between. CDR3 DNA sequence: TGCAGCGCCCTGGACACTAACTCCTACGAGCAGTACTTC. This translates into CSALDTNSYEQYF.

This chain joins TRBV28 and TRBJ2-1; 14 bases are shared with TRBD2. V lost 2 bases, J lost 14 bases, and 32 bases stayed unmatched. Germline values: CDR1 MDHEN, CDR2 SYDVKM. This CDR3 is built from 23 residues. CDR3 amino acids: CASSLSPPFLRLAGGPGTMMEFF. CDR3 nucleotide sequence: TGTGCCAGCAGTTTAAGCCCCCCCTTCTTACGACTAGCGGGAGGGCCAGGGACAATGATGGAGTTCTTC.

The V call is TRBV4-3, the J call TRBJ1-4, with a weak D call TRBD1 (5 bases). V lost 4 bases to trimming and J lost 4 bases, with 16 bases between them. CDR3 size: 16 residues. Per the germline V gene, CDR1 is LGHNA and CDR2 is YSLEER. The CDR3 DNA reads TGCGCCAGCAGCCCCAGGACGGGAGGGGTTAATGAAAAACTGTTTTTT. Protein product: CASSPRTGGVNEKLFF.

The chain employs TRBV19 and TRBJ1-1; TRBD1 might be the D (5 bases). This CDR3 comprises 18 residues. Trimming left V 5 bases short and J 3 bases short, with 25 bases between. Germline assignment: CDR1 LNHDA and CDR2 SQIVND (reference sequence). DNA of the CDR3: TGTGCCAGTAGTGTTTTTTATAAAGGAAAGAAAGGGGACACTGAAGCTTTCTTT. Protein product: CASSVFYKGKKGDTEAFF.

This clone was seen a few times. The gene calls are TRBV6-5 and TRBJ2-7; TRBD2 matches at 7 bases. The V gene end was trimmed by 3 bases and the J gene end by 4 bases; junction bases not matched to a gene: 12. This CDR3 is built from 16 residues. Germline V CDR1 and CDR2: MNHEY, SVGAGI. CDR3 sequence (DNA): TGTGCCAGCAGTTATCTCGCGGGAGAGGGAATTTACGAGCAGTACTTC. Translation: CASSYLAGEGIYEQYF.

CDR3 bases: TGTGCCAGCAGCTCCCTATCGGGGGCCAACGTCCTGACTTTC. It yields the protein CASSSLSGANVLTF. The V and J genes are TRBV7-9 and TRBJ2-6, with unresolved D. This CDR3 spans 14 amino acids. The V end was cut by 4 bases, the J end by 4 bases, with 8 bases between. CDR1 is SEHNR, CDR2 FQNEAQ, per germline (reference sequence).

This clone has only one observation. CDR3 sequence reads: CASSQVTGANQPQHF. The CDR3 DNA follows: TGCGCCAGCAGCCAAGTTACAGGCGCAAATCAGCCCCAGCATTTT. The V gene is TRBV4-1, the J gene TRBJ1-5; D might be TRBD1 (5 bases). Between the trimmed V and J ends, which lost 1 base and 4 bases, there was a span of 11 bases. Germline V CDR1 and CDR2: MGHRA, YSYEKL. The CDR3 sequence is 15 residues long.

The chain combines TRBV5-1 with TRBJ1-3; D not resolved. The V end lost 0 bases, the J end lost 0 bases, and 10 bases lay between the germline ends. The CDR3 covers 16 residues. CDR1 and CDR2 (germline): SGHRS, YFSETQ. CDR3 nucleotides: TGCGCCAGCAGCTTGGGGCCGGGTGGCTCTGGAAACACCATATATTTT. Its translation is CASSLGPGGSGNTIYF. Drawing the rest from reference TRBV5-1 and TRBJ1-3, the complete variable domain is KAGVTQTPRYLIKTRGQQVTLSCSPISGHRSVSWYQQTPGQGLQFLFEYFSETQRNKGNFPGRFSGRQFSNSRSEMNVSTLELGDSALYLCASSLGPGGSGNTIYFGEGSWLTVV.

The V gene is TRBV5-1, the J gene TRBJ2-2, with a weak D call TRBD1 (6 bases). V was trimmed by 5 bases and J by 4 bases, leaving 15 bases between them. Germline V lookup: CDR1 SGHRS, CDR2 YFSETQ. The CDR3 sequence is 15 residues long. The CDR3 reads CASRDRVVSTGELFF. CDR3 DNA sequence: TGCGCCAGCAGGGACAGAGTGGTCAGCACCGGGGAGCTGTTTTTT.

The chain joins TRBV5-1 to TRBJ2-2; 8 bases map to TRBD1. CDR3 length: 15 amino acids. CDR1 and CDR2 from the germline V gene are SGHRS and YFSETQ. After removal of 4 bases from V and 4 bases from J, the junction contained 6 bases not matched to a gene. The CDR3 DNA reads as TGCGCCAGCAGCGACAGACAGGGGAGCACCGGGGAGCTGTTTTTT. Translation gives CASSDRQGSTGELFF.

The V and J genes are TRBV7-3 and TRBJ2-3; 7 bases align to TRBD2. Germline lookup yields CDR1 SGHTA and CDR2 FQGTGA. Trimming removed 3 bases from V and 6 bases from J; junction bases left unmatched: 6. This CDR3 spans 14 amino acids. The CDR3 region is CASSLGGAADTQYF. CDR3 nucleotide sequence: TGTGCCAGCAGCTTGGGAGGGGCGGCGGATACGCAGTATTTT.